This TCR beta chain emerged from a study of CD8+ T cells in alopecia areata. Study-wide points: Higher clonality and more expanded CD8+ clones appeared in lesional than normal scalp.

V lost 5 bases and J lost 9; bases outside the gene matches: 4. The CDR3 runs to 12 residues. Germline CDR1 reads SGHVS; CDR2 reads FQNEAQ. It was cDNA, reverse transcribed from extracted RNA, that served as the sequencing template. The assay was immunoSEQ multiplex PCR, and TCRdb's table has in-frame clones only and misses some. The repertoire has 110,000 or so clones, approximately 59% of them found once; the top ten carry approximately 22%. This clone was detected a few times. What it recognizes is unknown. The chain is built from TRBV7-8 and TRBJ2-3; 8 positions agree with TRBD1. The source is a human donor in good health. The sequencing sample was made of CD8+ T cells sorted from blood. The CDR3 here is CASSTGGETQYF. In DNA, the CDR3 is TGTGCCAGCAGCACAGGGGGAGAGACGCAGTATTTT.